This TCR beta chain originates from a study of cytomegalovirus exposure and HLA in healthy donors. The study ran its PCR with 60 Vbeta and 13 Jbeta primers. Sequencing was performed with immunoSEQ multiplex PCR; in TCRdb, only in-frame clones are kept and a portion is missing. The sample yields 130,000 to 150,000 clones, 70% to 85% seen once. Germline CDR1 is MGHRA and CDR2 is YSYEKL. The CDR3 length is 15 residues. V lost 4 bases to trimming and J lost 3 bases, with 12 bases between them. This clone turned up a few times. Material for sequencing was PBMCs. The V and J genes are TRBV4-1 and TRBJ1-4; D might be TRBD1 (6 bases). The source of this sequence is a man in his forties or fifties in good health and CMV-seropositive. CDR3 in amino acids: CASSLDRRPNEKLFF. The DNA for the CDR3 is TGCGCCAGCAGCCTCGACAGGAGACCTAATGAAAAACTGTTTTTT.